The next 15 T cell receptor beta chains were all read from a single sample in a study of blood T cell repertoires in COVID-19. Produced via immunoSEQ multiplex PCR; TCRdb's table is partial and in-frame only. The sample consists of over 250,000 clones, about 90% of them appearing once. The sequenced sample consisted of PBMCs or T cells enriched from blood (not recorded which). The receptor source for this set is a woman aged 55-69 years who had recovered from COVID-19.

In its sample, this clone was seen once. This chain connects TRBV3-1 (or the pseudogene TRBV3-2) to TRBJ1-1; no clear D gene. The germline CDR1 and CDR2 sequences are LGHDT and YNNKEL (reference sequence). V was pared by 1 base and J by 8 bases, with 8 bases between. The length of the CDR3 is 12 residues. CDR3 loop: CASSQAVGEAFF. In nucleotides, the CDR3 is TGTGCCAGCAGCCAAGCGGTCGGGGAAGCTTTCTTT.

This chain joins TRBV4-1 and TRBJ2-4; no firm D call. CDR3 length equals 15 residues. With 1 base removed from V and 9 bases from J, the gap between germline ends came to 16 bases. Germline values: CDR1 MGHRA, CDR2 YSYEKL. The CDR3, as DNA: TGCGCCAGCAGCCAAGTCTTCCGAGAGCATGGCATTCAGTACTTC. Its protein product is CASSQVFREHGIQYF.

V is TRBV28 and J is TRBJ1-1; D gene ambiguous. V gave up 4 bases and J gave up 0 bases, with 12 bases separating them. CDR1 MDHEN and CDR2 SYDVKM come from the germline V gene. The CDR3 extends over 15 amino acids. The CDR3 bases are TGTGCCAGCAGTTCCCCAGGCGTAATGAACACTGAAGCTTTCTTT. It is translated as CASSSPGVMNTEAFF.

The chain joins TRBV6-5 to TRBJ2-7; no firm D call. The CDR3 contains 13 residues. The V gene's germline CDR1 is MNHEY and CDR2 SVGAGI. The V and J ends lost 6 bases and 4 bases respectively, with 13 bases between them. The CDR3 bases are TGTGCCAGCAGGGGCCTCGAATGGTACGAGCAGTACTTC. Translation gives CASRGLEWYEQYF.

This clone has a single count. V gene TRBV30 combines with J gene TRBJ2-5; maybe TRBD2 (6 bases). V was trimmed by 1 base and J by 5 bases, leaving 20 bases between them. CDR1 and CDR2 (germline): GTSNPN, SVGIG (reference sequence). CDR3 length: 16 amino acids. The CDR3 DNA reads as TGTGCCTGGAGTGCGGGAGTAGCATCAGGAGCGGAGACCCAGTACTTC. Amino acid sequence: CAWSAGVASGAETQYF.

V and J are TRBV3-1 (or the pseudogene TRBV3-2) and TRBJ1-1; D ambiguous. The CDR3 spans 14 residues. Germline lookup yields CDR1 LGHDT and CDR2 YNNKEL (reference sequence). V lost 3 bases and J 0 bases, leaving 8 bases between the germline ends. DNA of the CDR3: TGTGCCAGCAGCCAGGTGGAGTTGAACACTGAAGCTTTCTTT. Its protein is CASSQVELNTEAFF.

The chain carries TRBV6-6 and TRBJ2-7, with 12 bases lining up with TRBD2. Unmatched junction bases numbered 5, after V lost 0 bases and J lost 5 bases. The CDR3 totals 16 residues. Per germline, CDR1 MNHNY and CDR2 SVGAGI (reference sequence). CDR3 loop: CASSYSTSGGSHEQYF. The CDR3 DNA reads as TGTGCCAGCAGTTACTCGACTAGCGGGGGATCCCACGAGCAGTACTTC.

The J gene is TRBJ1-5, the V gene TRBV27, with 8 positions matching TRBD1. With 5 bases clipped from V and 1 base from J, the junction kept 4 bases outside the gene matches. The CDR3 is 15 residues long. Per germline, CDR1 MNHEY and CDR2 SMNVEV (reference sequence). CDR3 bases: TGTGCCAGCAGTATACAGGGGGTGAGCAATCAGCCCCAGCATTTT. Translation: CASSIQGVSNQPQHF.

This clone was seen a single time. Written as DNA, the CDR3 is TGTGCCAGCAGCTTAACAGGTTCTGGAAACACCATATATTTT. This codes for CASSLTGSGNTIYF. This chain links TRBV7-2 with TRBJ1-3; D possibly corresponds to TRBD1 (5 bases). The germline V and J ends were trimmed by 2 bases and 1 base, with 6 bases remaining between them. This CDR3 has 14 amino acids. The germline V gene encodes CDR1 SGHTA and CDR2 FQGNSA.

The chain employs TRBV29-1 and TRBJ2-5; no definite D call. Germline CDR1 and CDR2: SQVTM and ANQGSEA. Trimming left V 5 bases short and J 5 bases short, with 9 bases between. The CDR3 sequence is 11 residues long. The CDR3 region is CSVPSRETQYF. CDR3 bases: TGCAGCGTTCCCTCGCGGGAGACCCAGTACTTC.

V and J are TRBV19 and TRBJ1-5; maybe TRBD1 (5 bases). The germline V gene encodes CDR1 LNHDA and CDR2 SQIVND (reference sequence). V lost 3 bases and J 3 bases, leaving 9 bases between the germline ends. This CDR3 spans 14 amino acids. Written as DNA, the CDR3 is TGTGCCAGTAGTATCACAGGATTCAATCAGCCCCAGCATTTT. Protein sequence: CASSITGFNQPQHF.

The chain employs TRBV11-2 and TRBJ2-2; D is unresolved. In germline, CDR1 is SGHAT, CDR2 FQNNGV. The CDR3 covers 14 residues. Trimming shortened V by 1 base and J by 4 bases, and 7 bases separated the two germline ends. The CDR3 here is CASSLVPGTGELFF. DNA for the CDR3: TGTGCCAGCAGCTTAGTTCCAGGCACCGGGGAGCTGTTTTTT.

The chain has TRBV5-1 and TRBJ1-1; possible D gene TRBD1, 5 bases. The CDR3 is 13 amino acids. CDR1 is SGHRS, CDR2 YFSETQ, per germline. Trimming removed 7 bases at V and 1 base at J, with 11 bases between. This CDR3 is CASHKQGNTEAFF. The DNA of the CDR3 is TGCGCCAGCCATAAGCAGGGGAACACTGAAGCTTTCTTT. Full variable domain (missing parts from reference TRBV5-1 and TRBJ1-1): KAGVTQTPRYLIKTRGQQVTLSCSPISGHRSVSWYQQTPGQGLQFLFEYFSETQRNKGNFPGRFSGRQFSNSRSEMNVSTLELGDSALYLCASHKQGNTEAFFGQGTRLTVV.

The chain couples TRBV9 to TRBJ2-7; TRBD2 matches at 9 bases. CDR1 and CDR2 (germline): SGDLS, YYNGEE. V was pared by 0 bases and J by 7 bases, with 8 bases of the junction left unmatched. The CDR3 covers 15 residues. CDR3 sequence (DNA): TGTGCCAGCAGCGTAGAGGCGGGGGGGCCGCAAGAGCAGTACTTC. Protein sequence: CASSVEAGGPQEQYF.

This clone occurred once. The chain recombines TRBV7-2 with TRBJ1-5; no reliable D call. This CDR3 contains 15 residues. Deletions cut 1 base from V and 4 bases from J, with 11 bases between. Germline CDR1 SGHTA, CDR2 FQGNSA. CDR3 sequence: CASSLGAPFNQPQHF. The CDR3 DNA reads as TGTGCCAGCAGCTTAGGGGCGCCCTTTAATCAGCCCCAGCATTTT.